This is a list of T cell receptor beta chains from one sample in a study of cytomegalovirus exposure and HLA in healthy donors. Clones were read by immunoSEQ multiplex PCR, and TCRdb kept only the in-frame ones, dropping some. Its table records approximately 120,000 clones. The sequencing input was PBMCs. The receptor set was obtained from a man aged 18 to 35 in good health and CMV-seronegative. Both conserved end residues are part of each CDR3. D genes are given only for firm matches.

CDR3,DNA,D,V,J,length
CASSYRGRAFF,TGTGCCAGCAGTTACAGGGGAAGAGCTTTCTTT,.,TRBV6-5,TRBJ1-1,11
CASSHPGTQYF,TGTGCCAGCAGCCACCCAGGGACCCAGTACTTC,.,TRBV6-4,TRBJ2-5,11
CASSQETGNQPQHF,TGCGCCAGCAGCCAAGAAACGGGCAATCAGCCCCAGCATTTT,.,TRBV4-1,TRBJ1-5,14
CASSSGLAEGPYEQYF,TGTGCCAGCAGTTCGGGACTAGCGGAGGGCCCCTACGAGCAGTACTTC,TRBD2,TRBV27,TRBJ2-7,16
CASSEVPGQIYGYTF,TGTGCCAGCAGTGAAGTGCCGGGACAAATCTATGGCTACACCTTC,.,TRBV6-1,TRBJ1-2,15
CASSSRTANTGELFF,TGTGCCAGCAGCTCCAGGACAGCGAACACCGGGGAGCTGTTTTTT,.,TRBV11-2,TRBJ2-2,15
CASRDGGANTGELFF,TGTGCCAGTAGGGACGGGGGAGCTAACACCGGGGAGCTGTTTTTT,.,TRBV19,TRBJ2-2,15
CAWSVSPLQQYF,TGTGCCTGGAGTGTCTCCCCTCTACAGCAGTACTTC,.,TRBV30,TRBJ2-7,12
CASTRRNRDTQHYGYTF,TGTGCCAGCACCAGGAGGAACCGGGACACGCAGCACTATGGCTACACCTTC,.,TRBV19,TRBJ1-2,17
CASSLEGVTNEKLFF,TGTGCCAGCAGCTTGGAGGGGGTCACTAATGAAAAACTGTTTTTT,.,TRBV5-6,TRBJ1-4,15
CASSVRLAGTDTQYF,TGTGCCAGCAGCGTGAGACTAGCGGGCACAGATACGCAGTATTTT,TRBD2,TRBV9,TRBJ2-3,15
CASSPPPFSGLADEQYF,TGCGCCAGCAGCCCCCCGCCATTTTCCGGACTAGCGGACGAGCAGTACTTC,TRBD2,TRBV4-1,TRBJ2-7,17
CASSGTGGGEKLFF,TGTGCCAGCAGTGGTACAGGGGGTGGCGAAAAACTGTTTTTT,TRBD1,TRBV25-1,TRBJ1-4,14
CAISVSPRRGSTYEQYF,TGTGCCATCAGTGTTTCCCCACGGCGTGGGAGTACGTACGAGCAGTACTTC,.,TRBV10-3,TRBJ2-7,17
CAITRQGISYGYTF,TGTGCCATTACAAGACAGGGGATTTCTTATGGCTACACCTTC,TRBD1,TRBV28,TRBJ1-2,14